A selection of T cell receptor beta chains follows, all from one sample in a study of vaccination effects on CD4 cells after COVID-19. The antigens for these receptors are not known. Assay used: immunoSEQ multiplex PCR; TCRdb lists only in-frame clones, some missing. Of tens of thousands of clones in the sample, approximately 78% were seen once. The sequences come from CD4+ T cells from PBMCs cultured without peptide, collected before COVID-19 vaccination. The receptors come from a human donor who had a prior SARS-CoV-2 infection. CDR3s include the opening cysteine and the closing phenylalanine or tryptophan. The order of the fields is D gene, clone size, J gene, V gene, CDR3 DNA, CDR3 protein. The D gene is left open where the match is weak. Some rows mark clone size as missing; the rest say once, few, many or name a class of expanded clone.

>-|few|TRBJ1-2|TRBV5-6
TGTGCCAGCAGCTTGGATGCTAACTATGGCTACACCTTC
CASSLDANYGYTF
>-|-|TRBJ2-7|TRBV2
TGTGCCAGTACCGGGGCCGGGAGCCACGAGCAGTACTTC
CASTGAGSHEQYF
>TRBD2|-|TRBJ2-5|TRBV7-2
TGTGCCAGCAGCTTAGTTTGGACTAGCGGGCAAGAGACCCAGTACTTC
CASSLVWTSGQETQYF
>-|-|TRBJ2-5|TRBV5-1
TGCGCCAGCAGCAGCCAACAAGAGACCCAGTACTTC
CASSSQQETQYF
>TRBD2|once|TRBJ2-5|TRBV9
TGTGCCAGCAGCACCGGGACCCGGGGAGGGGAGACCCAGTACTTC
CASSTGTRGGETQYF
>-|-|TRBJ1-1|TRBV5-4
TGTGCCAGCAGCTCGGACCTGAACACTGAAGCTTTCTTT
CASSSDLNTEAFF
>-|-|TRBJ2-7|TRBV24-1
TGTGCCACCAGTGATTCCTCCCTCCACGAGCAGTACTTC
CATSDSSLHEQYF
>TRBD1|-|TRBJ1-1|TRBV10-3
TGTGCCATCAGTGATTTGGACAGGGGGTCCACTGAAGCTTTCTTT
CAISDLDRGSTEAFF
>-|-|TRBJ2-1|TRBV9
TGTGCCAGCAGCGTAGGCTCTACCTACAATGAGCAGTTCTTC
CASSVGSTYNEQFF
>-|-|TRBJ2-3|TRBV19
TGTGCCAGTAGCCCTTTGTCTAGCCTGGGGATCACAGATACGCAGTATTTT
CASSPLSSLGITDTQYF
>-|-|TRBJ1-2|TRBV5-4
TGTGCCAGCAGCTTGGAGCCAGTAAAGGGGAATGGCTACACCTTC
CASSLEPVKGNGYTF
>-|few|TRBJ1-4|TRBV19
TGTGCCAGTAGTATGGTGGCAGTTAATGAAAAACTGTTTTTT
CASSMVAVNEKLFF
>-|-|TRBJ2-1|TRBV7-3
TGTGCCAGCAGCTTTGCTGGCAGCAATGAGCAGTTCTTC
CASSFAGSNEQFF
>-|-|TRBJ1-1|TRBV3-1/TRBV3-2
TGTGCCAGCAGCCATTTAGGTAACACTGAAGCTTTCTTT
CASSHLGNTEAFF
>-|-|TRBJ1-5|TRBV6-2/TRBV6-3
TGTGCCAGCAGTTCCCGTAGCAATCAGCCCCAGCATTTT
CASSSRSNQPQHF
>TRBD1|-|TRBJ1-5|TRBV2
TGTGCCAGCAGTAAGCAGGGGGCCGGTCAGCCCCAGCATTTT
CASSKQGAGQPQHF
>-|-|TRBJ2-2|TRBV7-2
TGTGCCAGCAGCTATGCGGGGCCTTTCACCGGGGAGCTGTTTTTT
CASSYAGPFTGELFF
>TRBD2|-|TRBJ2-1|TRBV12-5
TGTGCTAGTGGTTTGGTTCGGGTTCTGCGGGGGGGCTCCTACAATGAGCAGTTCTTC
CASGLVRVLRGGSYNEQFF
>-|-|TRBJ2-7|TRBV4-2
TGTGCCAGCAGCCTACTCGATGGCGGGAGAGGGGGTGAGCAGTACTTC
CASSLLDGGRGGEQYF
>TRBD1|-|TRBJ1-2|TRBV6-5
TGTGCCAGCAGCTCCTGGGACAGGGTTGATGGCTACACCTTC
CASSSWDRVDGYTF
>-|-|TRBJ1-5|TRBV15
TGTGCCACCAGCAGAAAAGGGGCGCGAAGCAATCAGCCCCAGCATTTT
CATSRKGARSNQPQHF
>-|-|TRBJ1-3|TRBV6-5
TGTGCCACCGCCGCGACAGATGGAAACACCATATATTTT
CATAATDGNTIYF
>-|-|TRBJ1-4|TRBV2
TGTGCCAGCACTCGTTTAGCCTCAACTAATGAAAAACTGTTTTTT
CASTRLASTNEKLFF
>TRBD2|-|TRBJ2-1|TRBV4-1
TGCGCCAGCAGCCCTTGGGGGGGGACCGAGCAGTTCTTC
CASSPWGGTEQFF
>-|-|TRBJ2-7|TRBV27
TGTGCCAGCAGGTTCCCCGTATGTCACGAGCAGTACTTC
CASRFPVCHEQYF
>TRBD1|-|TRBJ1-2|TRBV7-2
TGTGCCAGCAGCTTAGCGGGACAGGGAAACTATGGCTACACCTTC
CASSLAGQGNYGYTF
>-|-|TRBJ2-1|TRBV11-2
TGTGCCAGCAGCTTAGTCCTTCGAGGCCGTAACACGGTAAATGAGCAGTTCTTC
CASSLVLRGRNTVNEQFF
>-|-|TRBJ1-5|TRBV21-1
TGTGCCAGCAGCAAAGTACGGTTGATAATGGCAGGGTATTGTCAGCCCCAGCATTTT
CASSKVRLIMAGYCQPQHF
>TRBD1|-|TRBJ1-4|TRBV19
TGTGCCAGTAGTACCAGACAGGGGTTTAATGAAAAACTGTTTTTT
CASSTRQGFNEKLFF